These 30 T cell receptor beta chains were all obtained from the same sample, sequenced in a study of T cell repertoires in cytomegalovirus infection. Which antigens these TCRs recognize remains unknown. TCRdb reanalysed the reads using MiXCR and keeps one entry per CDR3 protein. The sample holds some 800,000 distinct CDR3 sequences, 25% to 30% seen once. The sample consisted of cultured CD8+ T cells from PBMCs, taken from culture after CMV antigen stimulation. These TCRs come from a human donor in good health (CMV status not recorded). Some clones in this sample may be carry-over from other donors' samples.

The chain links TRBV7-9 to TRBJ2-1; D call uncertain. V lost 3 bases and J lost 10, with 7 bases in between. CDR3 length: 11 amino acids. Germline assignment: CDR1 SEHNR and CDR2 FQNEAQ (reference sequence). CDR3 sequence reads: CASSFVGEQFF. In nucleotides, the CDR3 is TGTGCCAGCAGCTTCGTTGGCGAGCAGTTCTTC.

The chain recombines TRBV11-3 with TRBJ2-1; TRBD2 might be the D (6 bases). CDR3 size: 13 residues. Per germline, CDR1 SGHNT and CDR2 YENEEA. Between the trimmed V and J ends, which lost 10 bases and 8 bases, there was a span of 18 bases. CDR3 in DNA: TGTGCCATCAGTTCGGGACTCACTGATGAGCAGTTCTTC. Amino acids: CAISSGLTDEQFF. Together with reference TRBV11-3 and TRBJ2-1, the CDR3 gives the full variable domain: EAGVVQSPRYKIIEKKQPVAFWCNPISGHNTLYWYLQNLGQGPELLIRYENEEAVDDSQLPKDRFSAERLKGVDSTLKIQPAELGDSAVYLCAISSGLTDEQFFGPGTRLTVL.

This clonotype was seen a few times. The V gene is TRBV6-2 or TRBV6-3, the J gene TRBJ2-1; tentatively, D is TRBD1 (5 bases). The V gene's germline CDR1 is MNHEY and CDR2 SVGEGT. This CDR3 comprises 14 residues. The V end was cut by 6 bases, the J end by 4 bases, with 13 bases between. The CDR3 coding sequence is TGTGCCAGCAGCGTTCGGACAACTTACAATGAGCAGTTCTTC. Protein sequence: CASSVRTTYNEQFF.

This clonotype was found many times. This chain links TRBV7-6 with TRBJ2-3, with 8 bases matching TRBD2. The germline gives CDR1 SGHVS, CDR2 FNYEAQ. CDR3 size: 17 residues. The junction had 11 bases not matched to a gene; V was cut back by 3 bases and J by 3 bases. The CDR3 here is CASSLGPGGFETDTQYF. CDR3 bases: TGTGCCAGCAGCTTGGGGCCGGGGGGGTTTGAGACAGATACGCAGTATTTT.

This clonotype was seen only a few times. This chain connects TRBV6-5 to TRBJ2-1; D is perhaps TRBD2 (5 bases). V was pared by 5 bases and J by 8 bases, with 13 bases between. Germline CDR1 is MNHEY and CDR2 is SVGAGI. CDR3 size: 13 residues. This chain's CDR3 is CASSPRGGHEQFF. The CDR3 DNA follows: TGTGCCAGCAGTCCCCGTGGCGGGCATGAGCAGTTCTTC.

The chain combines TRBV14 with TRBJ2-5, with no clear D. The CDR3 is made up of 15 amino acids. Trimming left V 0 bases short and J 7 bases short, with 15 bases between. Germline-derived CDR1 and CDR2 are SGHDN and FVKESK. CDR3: CASSQERYTLTTQYF. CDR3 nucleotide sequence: TGTGCCAGCAGCCAAGAACGGTACACATTGACGACCCAGTACTTC.

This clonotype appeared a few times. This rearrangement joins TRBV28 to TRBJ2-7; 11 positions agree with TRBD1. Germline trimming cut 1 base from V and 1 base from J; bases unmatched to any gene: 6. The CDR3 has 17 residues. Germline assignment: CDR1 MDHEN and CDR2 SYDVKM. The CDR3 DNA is TGTGCCAGCAGTTTATCCTTAGGACAGGGGGCATCCTACGAGCAGTACGTC. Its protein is CASSLSLGQGASYEQYV.

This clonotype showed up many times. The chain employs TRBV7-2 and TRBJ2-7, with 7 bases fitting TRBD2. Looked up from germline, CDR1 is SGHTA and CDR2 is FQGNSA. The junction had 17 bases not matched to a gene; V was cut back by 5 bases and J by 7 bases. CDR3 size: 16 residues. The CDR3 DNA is TGTGCCAGCAGCGAAGAAGGTCTAGCGGCTAGCTATGAGCAGTACTTC. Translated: CASSEEGLAASYEQYF.

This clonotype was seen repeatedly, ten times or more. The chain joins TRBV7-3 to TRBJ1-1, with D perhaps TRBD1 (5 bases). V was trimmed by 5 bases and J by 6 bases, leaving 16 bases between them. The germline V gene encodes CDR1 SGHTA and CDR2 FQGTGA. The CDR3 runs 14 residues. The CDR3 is CASSLEDTHPEAFF. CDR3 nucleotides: TGTGCCAGCAGCCTAGAGGACACCCACCCTGAAGCTTTCTTT.

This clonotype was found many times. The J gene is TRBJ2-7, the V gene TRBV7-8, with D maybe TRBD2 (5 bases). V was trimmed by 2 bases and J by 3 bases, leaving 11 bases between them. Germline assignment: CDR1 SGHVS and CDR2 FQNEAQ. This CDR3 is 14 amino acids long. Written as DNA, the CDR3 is TGTGCCAGCAGCTTACCTACCGGGAACTACGAGCAGTACTTC. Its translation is CASSLPTGNYEQYF.

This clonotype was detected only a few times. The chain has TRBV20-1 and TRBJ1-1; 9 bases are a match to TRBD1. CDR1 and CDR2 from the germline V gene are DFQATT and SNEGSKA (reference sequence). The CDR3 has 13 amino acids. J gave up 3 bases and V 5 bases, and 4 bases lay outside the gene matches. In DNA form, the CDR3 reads TGCAGTGCTCTCCGGGACAGGGACACTGAAGCTTTCTTT. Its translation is CSALRDRDTEAFF.

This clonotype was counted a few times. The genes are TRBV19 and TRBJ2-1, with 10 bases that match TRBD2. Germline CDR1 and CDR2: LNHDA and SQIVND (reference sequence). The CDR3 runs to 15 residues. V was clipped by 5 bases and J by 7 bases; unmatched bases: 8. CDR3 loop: CASSLLAGGANEQFF. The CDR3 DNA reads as TGTGCCAGTAGTCTCTTAGCGGGGGGCGCGAATGAGCAGTTCTTC.

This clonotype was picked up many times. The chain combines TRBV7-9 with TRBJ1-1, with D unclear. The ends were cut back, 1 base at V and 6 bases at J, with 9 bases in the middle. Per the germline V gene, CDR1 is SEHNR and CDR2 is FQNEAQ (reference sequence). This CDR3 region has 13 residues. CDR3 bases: TGTGCCAGCAGCTTAGTGGGGTGGCCTGAAGCTTTCTTT. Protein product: CASSLVGWPEAFF.

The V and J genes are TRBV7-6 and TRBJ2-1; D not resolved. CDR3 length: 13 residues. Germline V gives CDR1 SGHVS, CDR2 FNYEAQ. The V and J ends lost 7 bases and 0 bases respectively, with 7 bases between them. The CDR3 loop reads CASNDGSYNEQFF. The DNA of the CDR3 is TGTGCCAGCAACGACGGCTCCTACAATGAGCAGTTCTTC.

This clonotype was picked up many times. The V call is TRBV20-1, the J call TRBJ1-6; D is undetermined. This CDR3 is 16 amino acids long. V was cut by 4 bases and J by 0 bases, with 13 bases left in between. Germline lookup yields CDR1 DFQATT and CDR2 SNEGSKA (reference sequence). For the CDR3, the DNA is TGCAGTGCTAAGAGGAGGGTCAGCTCCTATAATTCACCCCTCCACTTT. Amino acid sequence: CSAKRRVSSYNSPLHF.

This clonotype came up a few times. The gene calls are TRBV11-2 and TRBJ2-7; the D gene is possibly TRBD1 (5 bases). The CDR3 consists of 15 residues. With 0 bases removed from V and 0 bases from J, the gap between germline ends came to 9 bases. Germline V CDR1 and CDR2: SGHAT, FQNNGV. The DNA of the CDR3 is TGTGCCAGCAGCTTAGATCTGGGGCACTCCTACGAGCAGTACTTC. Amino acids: CASSLDLGHSYEQYF.

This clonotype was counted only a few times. The CDR3 protein is CASSPAGPGEQYF. The DNA for the CDR3 is TGTGCCAGCAGCCCCGCTGGGCCCGGCGAGCAGTACTTC. This chain uses TRBV7-8 with TRBJ2-7; D remains ambiguous. There are 13 residues in the CDR3. The germline V gene encodes CDR1 SGHVS and CDR2 FQNEAQ. Trimming left V 5 bases short and J 6 bases short, with 14 bases between.

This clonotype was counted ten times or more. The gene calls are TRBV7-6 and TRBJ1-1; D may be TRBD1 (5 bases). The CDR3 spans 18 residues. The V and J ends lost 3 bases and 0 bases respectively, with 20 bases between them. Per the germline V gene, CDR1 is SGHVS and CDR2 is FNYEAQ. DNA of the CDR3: TGTGCCAGCAGCTTGACGGACGGCGTGGGGGGATTGAACACTGAAGCTTTCTTT. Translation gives CASSLTDGVGGLNTEAFF.

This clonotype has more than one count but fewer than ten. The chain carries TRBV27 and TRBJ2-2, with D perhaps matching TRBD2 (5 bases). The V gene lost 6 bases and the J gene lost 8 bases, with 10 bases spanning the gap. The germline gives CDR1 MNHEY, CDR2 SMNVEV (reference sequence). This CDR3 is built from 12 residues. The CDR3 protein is CASRLGEGELFF. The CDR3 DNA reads TGTGCCAGCAGACTCGGGGAGGGGGAGCTGTTTTTT.

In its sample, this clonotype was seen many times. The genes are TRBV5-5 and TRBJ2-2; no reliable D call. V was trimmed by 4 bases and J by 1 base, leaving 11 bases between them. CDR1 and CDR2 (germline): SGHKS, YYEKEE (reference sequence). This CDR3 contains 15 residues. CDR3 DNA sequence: TGTGCCAGCAGCCTCCGGCCAGGGAACACCGGGGAGCTGTTTTTT. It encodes CASSLRPGNTGELFF. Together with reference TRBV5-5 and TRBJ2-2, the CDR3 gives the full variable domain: DAGVTQSPTHLIKTRGQQVTLRCSPISGHKSVSWYQQVLGQGPQFIFQYYEKEERGRGNFPDRFSARQFPNYSSELNVNALLLGDSALYLCASSLRPGNTGELFFGEGSRLTVL.

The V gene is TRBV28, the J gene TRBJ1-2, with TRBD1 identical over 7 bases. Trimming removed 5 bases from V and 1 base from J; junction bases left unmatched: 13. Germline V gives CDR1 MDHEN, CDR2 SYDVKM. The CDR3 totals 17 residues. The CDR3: CASSPIPGQEINYGYTF. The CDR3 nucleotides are TGTGCCAGCAGTCCTATCCCAGGACAGGAAATTAACTATGGCTACACCTTC.

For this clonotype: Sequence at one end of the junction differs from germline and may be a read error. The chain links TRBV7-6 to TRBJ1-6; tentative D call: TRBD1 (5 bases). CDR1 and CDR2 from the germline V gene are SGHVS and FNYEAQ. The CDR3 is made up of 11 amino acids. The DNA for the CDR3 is TGTGCCAGCAGCAAGTCCGGGACGCTCAACTTT. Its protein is CASSKSGTLNF.

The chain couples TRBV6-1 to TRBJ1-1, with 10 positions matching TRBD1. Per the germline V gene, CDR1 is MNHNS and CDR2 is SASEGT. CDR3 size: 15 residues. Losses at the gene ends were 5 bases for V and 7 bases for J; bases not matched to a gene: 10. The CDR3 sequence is CASSPRGQGKNEAFF. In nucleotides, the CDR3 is TGTGCCAGCAGTCCCAGGGGACAGGGGAAAAATGAAGCTTTCTTT.

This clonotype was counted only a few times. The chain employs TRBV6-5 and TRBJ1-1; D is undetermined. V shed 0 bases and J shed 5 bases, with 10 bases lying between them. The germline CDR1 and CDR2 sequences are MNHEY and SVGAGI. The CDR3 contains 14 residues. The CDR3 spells CASSYSDARTEAFF. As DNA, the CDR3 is TGTGCCAGCAGTTACTCCGATGCGAGGACTGAAGCTTTCTTT.

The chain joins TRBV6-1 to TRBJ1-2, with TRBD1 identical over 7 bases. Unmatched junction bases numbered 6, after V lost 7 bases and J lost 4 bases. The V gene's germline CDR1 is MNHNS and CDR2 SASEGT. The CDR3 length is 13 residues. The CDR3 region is CASTKGTAYGYTF. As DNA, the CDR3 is TGTGCCAGCACCAAAGGGACAGCCTATGGCTACACCTTC.

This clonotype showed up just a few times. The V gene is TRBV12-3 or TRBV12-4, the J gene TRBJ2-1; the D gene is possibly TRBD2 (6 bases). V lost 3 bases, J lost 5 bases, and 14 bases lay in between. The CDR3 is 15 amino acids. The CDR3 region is CASSFVVPGDNEQFF. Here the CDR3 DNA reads TGTGCCAGCAGTTTCGTTGTGCCGGGGGACAATGAGCAGTTCTTC.

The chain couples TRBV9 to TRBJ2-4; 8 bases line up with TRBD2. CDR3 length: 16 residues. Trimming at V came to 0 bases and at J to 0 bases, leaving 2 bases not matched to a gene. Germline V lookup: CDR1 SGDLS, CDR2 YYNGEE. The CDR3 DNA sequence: TGTGCCAGCAGCGTAGGCGGGGGGTTAGCCAAAAACATTCAGTACTTC. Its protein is CASSVGGGLAKNIQYF.

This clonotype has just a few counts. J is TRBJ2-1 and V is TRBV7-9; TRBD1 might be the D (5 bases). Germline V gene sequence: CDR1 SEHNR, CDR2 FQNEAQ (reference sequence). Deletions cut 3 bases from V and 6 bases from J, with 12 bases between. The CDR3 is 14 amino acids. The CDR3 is CASSFLEGVNEQFF. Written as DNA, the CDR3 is TGTGCCAGCAGCTTCCTGGAAGGGGTCAATGAGCAGTTCTTC.

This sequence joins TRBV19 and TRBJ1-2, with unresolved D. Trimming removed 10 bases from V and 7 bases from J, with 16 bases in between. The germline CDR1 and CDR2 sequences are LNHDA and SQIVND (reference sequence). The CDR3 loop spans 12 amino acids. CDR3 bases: TGTGCCACGACGAGCGACGGACTTGGCTACACCTTC. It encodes CATTSDGLGYTF. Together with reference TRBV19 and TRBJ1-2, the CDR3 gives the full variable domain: DGGITQSPKYLFRKEGQNVTLSCEQNLNHDAMYWYRQDPGQGLRLIYYSQIVNDFQKGDIAEGYSVSREKKESFPLTVTSAQKNPTAFYLCATTSDGLGYTFGSGTRLTVV.

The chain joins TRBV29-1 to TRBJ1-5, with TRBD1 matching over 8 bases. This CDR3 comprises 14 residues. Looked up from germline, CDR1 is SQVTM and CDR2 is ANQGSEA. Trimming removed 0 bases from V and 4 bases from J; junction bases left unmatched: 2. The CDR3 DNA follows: TGCAGCGTTGAAGAGGGGACAGGAAATCAGCCCCAGCATTTT. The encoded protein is CSVEEGTGNQPQHF.